The 9 T cell receptor beta chains below all came from one sample that was sequenced in a study of T cell changes during pregnancy in multiple sclerosis. Using immunoSEQ multiplex PCR, the repertoire was profiled, and TCRdb retains in-frame clones only, with some absent. The data show about 36,000 clones, 91% seen once. The material sequenced was CD4+ T cells from peripheral blood mononuclear cells, taken in the second trimester of pregnancy. Every receptor here comes from a female donor in good health, enrolled as a control in a pregnancy study.

The CDR3 DNA is TGTGCCAGCAGCACATTCGACAGAATGAACACTGAAGCTTTCTTT. Translating gives CASSTFDRMNTEAFF. V gene TRBV9 combines with J gene TRBJ1-1; the D gene is possibly TRBD1 (5 bases). The CDR3 is 15 residues long. The V end was cut by 4 bases, the J end by 0 bases, with 13 bases between. Germline V gene lookup returns CDR1 SGDLS and CDR2 YYNGEE.

The chain uses TRBV10-3 and TRBJ2-5; tentatively, D is TRBD2 (7 bases). This CDR3 spans 14 amino acids. Between the trimmed V and J ends, which lost 3 bases and 3 bases, there was a span of 11 bases. Germline V CDR1 and CDR2: ENHRY, SYGVKD. Written as DNA, the CDR3 is TGTGCCATCAGTGAAAGGGGGAGGGAAGAGACCCAGTACTTC. As protein: CAISERGREETQYF.

This chain joins TRBV29-1 and TRBJ1-4, with 7 nucleotides matching TRBD1. Trimming cost V 6 bases and J 8 bases; bases outside gene matches: 18. Germline V CDR1 and CDR2: SQVTM, ANQGSEA. This CDR3 contains 16 residues. CDR3 in amino acids: CSVGITGEMDFEKLFF. CDR3 DNA sequence: TGCAGCGTCGGTATAACAGGGGAAATGGATTTCGAAAAACTGTTTTTT.

The chain employs TRBV11-2 and TRBJ2-7; TRBD2 matches 13 bases. The CDR3 is 19 amino acids. Germline V gives CDR1 SGHAT, CDR2 FQNNGV. Unmatched junction bases numbered 13, after V lost 3 bases and J lost 2 bases. CDR3 sequence reads: CASSFRTGTSGIRPYEQYF. In nucleotides, the CDR3 is TGTGCCAGCAGCTTTAGAACCGGGACTAGCGGGATTAGGCCCTACGAGCAGTACTTC.

In its sample, this clone was seen once. The chain couples TRBV7-2 to TRBJ1-5; D is possibly TRBD1 (6 bases). CDR1 and CDR2 (germline): SGHTA, FQGNSA. Trimming removed 5 bases at V and 7 bases at J, with 18 bases between. The CDR3 sequence is 15 residues long. The CDR3 DNA reads TGTGCCAGCAGCGTAATGCAGGGGCAGGGCCAGCCCCAGCATTTT. Its translation: CASSVMQGQGQPQHF.

This chain uses TRBV7-2 with TRBJ1-5, with D perhaps matching TRBD1 (6 bases). This CDR3 is built from 16 residues. Germline values: CDR1 SGHTA, CDR2 FQGNSA. The V end lost 5 bases, the J end lost 7 bases, and 21 bases lay between the germline ends. The CDR3 region is CASSPRGRGLGQPQHF. The CDR3 nucleotides read TGTGCCAGCAGCCCCAGGGGCAGGGGCCTGGGGCAGCCCCAGCATTTT.

The chain joins TRBV5-4 to TRBJ2-3, with 13 positions matching TRBD2. V was clipped by 4 bases and J by 4 bases; unmatched bases: 3. Germline CDR1 reads SGHNT; CDR2 reads YYREEE (reference sequence). The CDR3 runs to 15 residues. The CDR3, as DNA: TGTGCCAGCAGCCGGACTAGCGGGAGCGCAGATACGCAGTATTTT. It codes for CASSRTSGSADTQYF. The full variable domain, rest sourced from reference TRBV5-4 and TRBJ2-3, is ETGVTQSPTHLIKTRGQQVTLRCSSQSGHNTVSWYQQALGQGPQFIFQYYREEENGRGNFPPRFSGLQFPNYSSELNVNALELDDSALYLCASSRTSGSADTQYFGPGTRLTVL.

This clone appeared once. The chain combines TRBV29-1 with TRBJ1-1; a possible D gene is TRBD1 (6 bases). Germline values: CDR1 SQVTM, CDR2 ANQGSEA. The CDR3 contains 13 residues. V lost 7 bases, J lost 1 base, and 13 bases lay in between. In nucleotides, the CDR3 is TGCAGCGGATACAGGGTAAAGAACACTGAAGCTTTCTTT. Protein: CSGYRVKNTEAFF.

The J gene is TRBJ1-3, the V gene TRBV18; perhaps TRBD1 as D (6 bases). The CDR3 runs 13 residues. V lost 3 bases and J 6 bases, leaving 9 bases between the germline ends. Germline values: CDR1 KGHSH, CDR2 LQKENI. CDR3 bases: TGTGCCAGCTCACCGGGGACAATAAACACCATATATTTT. It specifies CASSPGTINTIYF. The full variable domain, in which reference TRBV18 and TRBJ1-3 provide the parts outside the CDR3, is NAGVMQNPRHLVRRRGQEARLRCSPMKGHSHVYWYRQLPEEGLKFMVYLQKENIIDESGMPKERFSAEFPKEGPSILRIQQVVRGDSAAYFCASSPGTINTIYFGEGSWLTVV.